These T cell receptor beta chains were read from a single sample in a study of shared clonotypes between healthy human individuals. This table comes from immunoSEQ multiplex PCR, and its TCRdb copy is limited to in-frame clones, with some not included. In the table there are 2.3 million or so clones, over 85% of which are singletons. Sequencing was performed on naive CD4+ T cells from PBMCs. The receptors here all came from a man aged 18 to 29 in good health. Some clones in this sample may be carry-over from other donors' samples. Both conserved end residues are trimmed from each CDR3. Expanded clones are given a class, and other clones once, few, many or no size at all.

TRBV25-1	TRBJ2-3	11	once	ASRKQGADTQY
TRBV19	TRBJ2-4	18	-	ASSPLWGGQETLAKNIQY
TRBV25-1	TRBJ2-2	12	-	ASSVRANTGELF
TRBV7-2	TRBJ2-7	15	-	ASSLVVVRGPLLRLY
TRBV28	TRBJ1-2	15	-	ASSSPGGYKSAYGYT
TRBV7-9	TRBJ1-4	14	-	ASSPKQGLSNEKLF
TRBV10-2	TRBJ2-5	12	-	ASTPTAAEETQY
TRBV6-1	TRBJ2-1	9	-	ASSELDIPF
TRBV15	TRBJ2-1	14	-	ATSRGGAESYNEQF
TRBV4-2	TRBJ2-7	12	-	ASSRTRDTYEQY
TRBV19	TRBJ1-2	11	-	ASSTGLHYGYT